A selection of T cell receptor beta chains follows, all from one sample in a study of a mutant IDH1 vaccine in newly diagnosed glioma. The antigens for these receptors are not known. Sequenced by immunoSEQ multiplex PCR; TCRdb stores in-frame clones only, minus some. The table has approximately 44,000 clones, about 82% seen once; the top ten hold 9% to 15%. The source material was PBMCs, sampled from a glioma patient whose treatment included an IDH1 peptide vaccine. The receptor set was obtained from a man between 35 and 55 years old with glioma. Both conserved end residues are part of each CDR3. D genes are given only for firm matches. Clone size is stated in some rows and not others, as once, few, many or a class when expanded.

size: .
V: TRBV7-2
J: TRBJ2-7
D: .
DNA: TGTGCCAGCAGCTTGCAGAGGAACGAGCAGTACTTC
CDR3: CASSLQRNEQYF

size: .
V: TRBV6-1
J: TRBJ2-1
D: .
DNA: TGTGCCAGCAGTGAACGAAGGGCGAGGTACAATGAGCAGTTCTTC
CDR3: CASSERRARYNEQFF

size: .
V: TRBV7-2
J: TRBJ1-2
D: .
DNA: TGTGCCAGCAGCTTCGCAGGGATTGTGGGCTATGGCTACACCTTC
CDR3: CASSFAGIVGYGYTF

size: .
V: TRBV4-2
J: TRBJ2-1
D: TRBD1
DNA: TGTGCCAGCAGCCGAATCCGGGACAGCTACAATGAGCAGTTCTTC
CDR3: CASSRIRDSYNEQFF

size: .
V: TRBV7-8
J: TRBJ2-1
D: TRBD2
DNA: TGTGCCAGCAGCTCCCCTAGCGGCTCCTACAATGAGCAGTTCTTC
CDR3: CASSSPSGSYNEQFF

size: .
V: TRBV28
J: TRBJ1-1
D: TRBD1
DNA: TGTGCCAGCAAAGGGGACAGGGCCTCACCAGAAAACACTGAAGCTTTCTTT
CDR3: CASKGDRASPENTEAFF

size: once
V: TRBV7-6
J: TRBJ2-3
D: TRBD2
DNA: TGTGCCAGCAGCTTGGGCCTAGCGGGAGGAACAGATACGCAGTATTTT
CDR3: CASSLGLAGGTDTQYF

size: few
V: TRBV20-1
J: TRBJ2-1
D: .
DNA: TGCAGTGCACCGGGGCCGAATGAGCAGTTCTTC
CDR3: CSAPGPNEQFF

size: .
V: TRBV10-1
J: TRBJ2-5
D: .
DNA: TGCGCCAGCAGCCCCGAGGGGCACGAAGAGACCCAGTACTTC
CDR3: CASSPEGHEETQYF

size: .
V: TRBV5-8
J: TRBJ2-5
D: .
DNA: TGTGCCAGCAGCAGGCCCCCCCTGGCAGGGGAGGAGACCCAGTACTTC
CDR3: CASSRPPLAGEETQYF

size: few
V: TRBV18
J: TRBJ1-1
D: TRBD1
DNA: TGTGCCAGCTCACCACGGGGGACAGGGGGCCTGTGGACTGAAGCTTTCTTT
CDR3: CASSPRGTGGLWTEAFF

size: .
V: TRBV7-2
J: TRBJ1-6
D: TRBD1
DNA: TGTGCCAGCAGCCCCCGCGCGGACAGGGGTGATTCACCCCTCCACTTT
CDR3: CASSPRADRGDSPLHF

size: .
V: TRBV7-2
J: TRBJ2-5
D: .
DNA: TGTGCCAGCAGCCCGACTAGACAAGAGACCCAGTACTTC
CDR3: CASSPTRQETQYF

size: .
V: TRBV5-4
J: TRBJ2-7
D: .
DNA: TGTGCCCGCAGCTTGGAAGGTATCTACGAGCAGTACTTC
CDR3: CARSLEGIYEQYF

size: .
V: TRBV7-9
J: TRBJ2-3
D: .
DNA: TGTGCCAGCAGCTTAATCCCATTCCACACAGATACGCAGTATTTT
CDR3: CASSLIPFHTDTQYF